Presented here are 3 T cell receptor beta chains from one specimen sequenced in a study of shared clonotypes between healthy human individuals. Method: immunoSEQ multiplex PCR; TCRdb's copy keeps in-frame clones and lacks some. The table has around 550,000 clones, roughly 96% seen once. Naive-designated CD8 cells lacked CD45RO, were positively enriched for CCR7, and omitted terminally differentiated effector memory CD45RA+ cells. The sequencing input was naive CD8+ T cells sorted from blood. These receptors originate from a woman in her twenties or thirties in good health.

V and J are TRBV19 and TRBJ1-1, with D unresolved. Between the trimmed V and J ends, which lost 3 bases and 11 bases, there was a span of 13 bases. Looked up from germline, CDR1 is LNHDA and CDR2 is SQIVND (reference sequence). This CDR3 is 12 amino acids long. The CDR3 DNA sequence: TGTGCCAGTAGTATGGGTCGGGTGAGGGCTTTCTTT. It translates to CASSMGRVRAFF. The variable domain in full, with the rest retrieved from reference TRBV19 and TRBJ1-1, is DGGITQSPKYLFRKEGQNVTLSCEQNLNHDAMYWYRQDPGQGLRLIYYSQIVNDFQKGDIAEGYSVSREKKESFPLTVTSAQKNPTAFYLCASSMGRVRAFFGQGTRLTVV.

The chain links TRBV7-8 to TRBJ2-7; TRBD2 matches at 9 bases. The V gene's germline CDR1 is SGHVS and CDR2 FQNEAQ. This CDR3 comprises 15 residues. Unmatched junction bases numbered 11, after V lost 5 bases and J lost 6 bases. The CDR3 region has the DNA TGTGCCAGCAGCGGTGGGACTAGCTGGGGTATCGAGCAGTACTTC. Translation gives CASSGGTSWGIEQYF.

As DNA, the CDR3 is TGTGCCAGCAGCCCAGCAAGGACAGTAAAAGCTTTCTTT. It specifies CASSPARTVKAFF. The chain employs TRBV13 and TRBJ1-1, with D maybe TRBD1 (6 bases). The CDR3 contains 13 residues. V was trimmed by 5 bases and J by 9 bases, leaving 16 bases between them. Germline CDR1 reads PRHDT; CDR2 reads FYEKMQ (reference sequence). The full variable domain, in which reference TRBV13 and TRBJ1-1 provide the parts outside the CDR3, is AAGVIQSPRHLIKEKRETATLKCYPIPRHDTVYWYQQGPGQDPQFLISFYEKMQSDKGSIPDRFSAQQFSDYHSELNMSSLELGDSALYFCASSPARTVKAFFGQGTRLTVV.